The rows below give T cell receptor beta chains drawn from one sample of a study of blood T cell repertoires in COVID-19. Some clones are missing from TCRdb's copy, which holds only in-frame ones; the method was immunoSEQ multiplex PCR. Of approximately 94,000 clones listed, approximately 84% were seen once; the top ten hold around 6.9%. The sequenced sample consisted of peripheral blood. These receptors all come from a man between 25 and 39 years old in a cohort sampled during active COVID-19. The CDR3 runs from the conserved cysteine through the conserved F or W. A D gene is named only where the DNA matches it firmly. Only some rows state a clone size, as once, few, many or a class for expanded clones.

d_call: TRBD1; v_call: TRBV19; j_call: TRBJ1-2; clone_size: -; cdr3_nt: TGTGCCAGTAGCTCGAACCCGGGACAGGGATATTATGGCTACACCTTC; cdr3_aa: CASSSNPGQGYYGYTF
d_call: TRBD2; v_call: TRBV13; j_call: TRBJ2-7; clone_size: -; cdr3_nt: TGTGCCAGCAGCTACCGGACTAGTGACGAGCAGTACTTC; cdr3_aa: CASSYRTSDEQYF
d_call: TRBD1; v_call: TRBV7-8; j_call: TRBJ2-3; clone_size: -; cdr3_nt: TGTGCCAGCAGCTACGGGGACAGGAACACAGATACGCAGTATTTT; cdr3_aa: CASSYGDRNTDTQYF
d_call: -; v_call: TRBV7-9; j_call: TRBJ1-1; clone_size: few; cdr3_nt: TGTGCCAGCAGCCGTCATGGGGGCCGAGGGACTGAAGCTTTCTTT; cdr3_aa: CASSRHGGRGTEAFF
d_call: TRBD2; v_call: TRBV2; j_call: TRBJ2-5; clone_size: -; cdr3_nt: TGTGCCAGCAGTAAGACTAGCGGGGGCGGGGGACGTAGCACCCAGTACTTC; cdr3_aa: CASSKTSGGGGRSTQYF
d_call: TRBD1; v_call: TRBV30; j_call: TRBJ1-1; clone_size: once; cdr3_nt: TGTGCCGAGGGACAGGGGGGGAACACTGAAGCTTTCTTT; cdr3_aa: CAEGQGGNTEAFF
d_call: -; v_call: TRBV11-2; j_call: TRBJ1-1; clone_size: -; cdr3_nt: TGTGCCAGCACCCTAACGCGAGCTAACACTGAAGCTTTCTTT; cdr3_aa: CASTLTRANTEAFF
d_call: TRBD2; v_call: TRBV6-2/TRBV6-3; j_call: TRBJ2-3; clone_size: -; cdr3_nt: TGTGCCAGCAGTTACTCGAGTCAGGGACTAGCGGCCTCCACAGATACGCAGTATTTT; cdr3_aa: CASSYSSQGLAASTDTQYF
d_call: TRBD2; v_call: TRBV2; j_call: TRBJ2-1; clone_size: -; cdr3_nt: TGTGCCAGCAACTCAATCGTACCCGCGGGGGGTCTGTACAATGAGCAGTTCTTC; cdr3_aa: CASNSIVPAGGLYNEQFF
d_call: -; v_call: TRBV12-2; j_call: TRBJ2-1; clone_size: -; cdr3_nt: TGTGCAAGTCGTAGCACCGGGACTAGCAGGCCGTTCTTC; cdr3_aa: CASRSTGTSRPFF
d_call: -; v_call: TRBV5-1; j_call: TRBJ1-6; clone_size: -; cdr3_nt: TGCGCCAGCAGCTTGGACAGGGATTCACCCCTCCACTTT; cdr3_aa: CASSLDRDSPLHF
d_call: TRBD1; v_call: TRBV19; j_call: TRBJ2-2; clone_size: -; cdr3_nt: TGTGCCAGTAGTATAGATCTGGGGACAGGGCTTGTCACCGGGGAGCTGTTTTTT; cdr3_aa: CASSIDLGTGLVTGELFF
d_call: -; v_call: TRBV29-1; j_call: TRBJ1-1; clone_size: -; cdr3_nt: TGCAGCGTCTGTACAGGGCCGAACACTGAAGCTTTCTTT; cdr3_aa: CSVCTGPNTEAFF
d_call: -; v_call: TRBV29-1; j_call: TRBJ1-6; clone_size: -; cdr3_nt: TGCAGCGTTGTGGCGGGGGTAAATTCACCCCTCCACTTT; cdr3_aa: CSVVAGVNSPLHF
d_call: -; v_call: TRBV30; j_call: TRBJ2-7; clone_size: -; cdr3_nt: TGTGCCTGGAGGGGGGCGGGCTACGAGCAGTACTTC; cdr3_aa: CAWRGAGYEQYF